These T cell receptor beta chains were read from a single sample in a study of shared clonotypes between healthy human individuals. TCRdb's copy holds only in-frame clones and misses some; the assay was immunoSEQ multiplex PCR. The table records roughly 2.1 million clones, approximately 94% of them present only once. The sequenced material came from naive CD8+ T cells from PBMCs. These receptors all come from a man younger than 35 in good health. Some clones in this sample may be carry-over from other donors' samples. The CDR3 runs from the conserved cysteine through the conserved F or W. The D gene is left open where the match is weak. Size is stated for part of the rows, as once, few or many counts, or as a class when the clone is expanded.

v_call: TRBV29-1; clone_size: .; j_call: TRBJ1-1; d_call: .; cdr3_nt: TGCAGCGTCGGGGTAGGGGTCAAAACTGAAGCTTTCTTT; cdr3_aa: CSVGVGVKTEAFF
v_call: TRBV5-6; clone_size: .; j_call: TRBJ2-7; d_call: .; cdr3_nt: TGTGCCAGCAGCTTGGGGACCGGGACCTACGAGCAGTACTTC; cdr3_aa: CASSLGTGTYEQYF
v_call: TRBV27; clone_size: .; j_call: TRBJ2-1; d_call: TRBD2; cdr3_nt: TGTGCCAGCAGCACGCTAGCGGGGCAGCTTAATGAGCAGTTCTTC; cdr3_aa: CASSTLAGQLNEQFF
v_call: TRBV7-8; clone_size: once; j_call: TRBJ2-1; d_call: TRBD2; cdr3_nt: TGTGCCAGCAGCTTAGCAGCGGGAGTCGGGAATGAGCAGTTCTTC; cdr3_aa: CASSLAAGVGNEQFF
v_call: TRBV27; clone_size: .; j_call: TRBJ2-1; d_call: TRBD2; cdr3_nt: TGTGCCAGCAGTCAGACTAGCGGGAGGGACAATGAGCAGTTCTTC; cdr3_aa: CASSQTSGRDNEQFF
v_call: TRBV19; clone_size: .; j_call: TRBJ1-2; d_call: .; cdr3_nt: TGTGCCACTCAACGGGGTGGGGATGGGAGCGGCTACACCTTC; cdr3_aa: CATQRGGDGSGYTF
v_call: TRBV11-2; clone_size: .; j_call: TRBJ2-1; d_call: .; cdr3_nt: TGTGCCTCCCAGCTTACAACAGGGATCTACAATGAGCAGTTCTTC; cdr3_aa: CASQLTTGIYNEQFF
v_call: TRBV5-8; clone_size: .; j_call: TRBJ1-1; d_call: .; cdr3_nt: TGTGCCAGCAGCTTTCCGTCCGGGGGTGAAGCTTTCTTT; cdr3_aa: CASSFPSGGEAFF
v_call: TRBV9; clone_size: .; j_call: TRBJ2-1; d_call: .; cdr3_nt: TGTGCCAGCAGCGTAGGGAACTACAATGAGCAGTTCTTC; cdr3_aa: CASSVGNYNEQFF
v_call: TRBV19; clone_size: .; j_call: TRBJ2-2; d_call: .; cdr3_nt: TGTGCCAGTAGTATCCTTGCCGCAGCTGGCCAGAACACCGGGGAGCTGTTTTTT; cdr3_aa: CASSILAAAGQNTGELFF
v_call: TRBV27; clone_size: .; j_call: TRBJ1-1; d_call: .; cdr3_nt: TGTGCCAGCAGTTTCCCAGACGGATCGAACACTGAAGCTTTCTTT; cdr3_aa: CASSFPDGSNTEAFF
v_call: TRBV6-6; clone_size: .; j_call: TRBJ1-2; d_call: TRBD1; cdr3_nt: TGTGCCAGCATCTTACGCACAGGGGGTCACTATGGCTACACCTTC; cdr3_aa: CASILRTGGHYGYTF
v_call: TRBV14; clone_size: .; j_call: TRBJ1-4; d_call: .; cdr3_nt: TGTGCCAGCAGCCAAGATCGGGACTTTGAAAAACTGTTTTTT; cdr3_aa: CASSQDRDFEKLFF
v_call: TRBV29-1; clone_size: .; j_call: TRBJ1-2; d_call: TRBD1; cdr3_nt: TGCAGCGTTGATGGACAGGGAACCGATGGCTACACCTTC; cdr3_aa: CSVDGQGTDGYTF
v_call: TRBV4-1; clone_size: .; j_call: TRBJ2-7; d_call: TRBD2; cdr3_nt: TGCGCCAGCAGCCAAGAGGCTAGCGGGAGGTCCTACGAGCAGTACTTC; cdr3_aa: CASSQEASGRSYEQYF
v_call: TRBV6-4; clone_size: .; j_call: TRBJ1-2; d_call: .; cdr3_nt: TGTGCCAGCTCCGCGGGACGGCTCTATGGCTACACCTTC; cdr3_aa: CASSAGRLYGYTF
v_call: TRBV29-1; clone_size: .; j_call: TRBJ2-7; d_call: TRBD1; cdr3_nt: TGCAGCGTTGTAGGGGGCTCGTACGAGCAGTACTTC; cdr3_aa: CSVVGGSYEQYF
v_call: TRBV27; clone_size: .; j_call: TRBJ2-7; d_call: TRBD1; cdr3_nt: TGTGCCAGCAGTCCCCAAGACAGGGGGCCCGTCAAGATCTACGAGCAGTACTTC; cdr3_aa: CASSPQDRGPVKIYEQYF
v_call: TRBV6-1; clone_size: .; j_call: TRBJ2-6; d_call: .; cdr3_nt: TGTGCCAGCAGTGAACTCTGGGGACGGAGCTCTGGGGCCAACGTCCTGACTTTC; cdr3_aa: CASSELWGRSSGANVLTF
v_call: TRBV6-1; clone_size: .; j_call: TRBJ2-1; d_call: .; cdr3_nt: TGTGCCAGCAGCAGAGACAATGAGCAGTTCTTC; cdr3_aa: CASSRDNEQFF
v_call: TRBV5-4; clone_size: .; j_call: TRBJ2-7; d_call: .; cdr3_nt: TGTGCCAGCAGCTTGGACCTCGGGGATACCCAGCAGTACTTC; cdr3_aa: CASSLDLGDTQQYF
v_call: TRBV2; clone_size: .; j_call: TRBJ2-3; d_call: TRBD2; cdr3_nt: TGTGCCAGCCGGAGGAAAGGACTAGCGGGAGCGGTGGGGGACACAGATACGCAGTATTTT; cdr3_aa: CASRRKGLAGAVGDTDTQYF
v_call: TRBV7-2; clone_size: .; j_call: TRBJ2-7; d_call: TRBD2; cdr3_nt: TGTGCCAGCAGCCTCCAAGGGAGCGGGAGGTTATACGAGCAGTACTTC; cdr3_aa: CASSLQGSGRLYEQYF
v_call: TRBV28; clone_size: .; j_call: TRBJ1-5; d_call: .; cdr3_nt: TGTGCCAGCAGTTTGGATGGTGCCAATCAGCCCCAGCATTTT; cdr3_aa: CASSLDGANQPQHF
v_call: TRBV21-1; clone_size: once; j_call: TRBJ2-7; d_call: .; cdr3_nt: TGTGCCAGCAACTTATGGGGGTTCAGAAACAGGGAGATCTCCTACGAGCAGTACTTC; cdr3_aa: CASNLWGFRNREISYEQYF
v_call: TRBV27; clone_size: few; j_call: TRBJ2-7; d_call: .; cdr3_nt: TGTGCCAGCTCCCCCGCGGGCACCTACGAGCAGTACTTC; cdr3_aa: CASSPAGTYEQYF
v_call: TRBV19; clone_size: .; j_call: TRBJ1-1; d_call: .; cdr3_nt: TGTGCCAGTAGTATAGGAACCTACACTGAAGCTTTCTTT; cdr3_aa: CASSIGTYTEAFF
v_call: TRBV4-3; clone_size: .; j_call: TRBJ1-1; d_call: .; cdr3_nt: TGCGCCAGCAGCCTGGGGCGGGGAGAAGCTTTCTTT; cdr3_aa: CASSLGRGEAFF
v_call: TRBV19; clone_size: .; j_call: TRBJ2-5; d_call: .; cdr3_nt: TGTGCCAGTTGGGTCAGACAAGAGACCCAGTACTTC; cdr3_aa: CASWVRQETQYF
v_call: TRBV5-5; clone_size: .; j_call: TRBJ2-7; d_call: TRBD2; cdr3_nt: TGTGCCAGCAGGGGAGTGACTAGCGGTTTCTACGAGCAGTACTTC; cdr3_aa: CASRGVTSGFYEQYF
v_call: TRBV9; clone_size: .; j_call: TRBJ1-2; d_call: .; cdr3_nt: TGTGCCAGCAGCGTAGCTCCCTCAGATGGCTACACCTTC; cdr3_aa: CASSVAPSDGYTF
v_call: TRBV7-9; clone_size: .; j_call: TRBJ1-1; d_call: TRBD1; cdr3_nt: TGTGCCAGCAGCCCGGCTCGACAGGGGGAGAACACTGAAGCTTTCTTT; cdr3_aa: CASSPARQGENTEAFF
v_call: TRBV4-1; clone_size: .; j_call: TRBJ2-7; d_call: TRBD1; cdr3_nt: TGCGCCAGCAGCCATGGACAGGGGGCCTACGAGCAGTACTTC; cdr3_aa: CASSHGQGAYEQYF
v_call: TRBV28; clone_size: .; j_call: TRBJ2-7; d_call: TRBD1; cdr3_nt: TGTGCCAGCACCCGGGGACAGGGGATCTCCTACGAGCAGTACTTC; cdr3_aa: CASTRGQGISYEQYF
v_call: TRBV27; clone_size: .; j_call: TRBJ2-1; d_call: .; cdr3_nt: TGTGCCAGCAGTTTAGTTCTGGGCATGCAGTTCTTC; cdr3_aa: CASSLVLGMQFF
v_call: TRBV5-1; clone_size: .; j_call: TRBJ2-5; d_call: TRBD1; cdr3_nt: TGCGCCAGCCCAGAAGGGACAGGGTATAGGGGGTGGGAGACCCAGTACTTC; cdr3_aa: CASPEGTGYRGWETQYF